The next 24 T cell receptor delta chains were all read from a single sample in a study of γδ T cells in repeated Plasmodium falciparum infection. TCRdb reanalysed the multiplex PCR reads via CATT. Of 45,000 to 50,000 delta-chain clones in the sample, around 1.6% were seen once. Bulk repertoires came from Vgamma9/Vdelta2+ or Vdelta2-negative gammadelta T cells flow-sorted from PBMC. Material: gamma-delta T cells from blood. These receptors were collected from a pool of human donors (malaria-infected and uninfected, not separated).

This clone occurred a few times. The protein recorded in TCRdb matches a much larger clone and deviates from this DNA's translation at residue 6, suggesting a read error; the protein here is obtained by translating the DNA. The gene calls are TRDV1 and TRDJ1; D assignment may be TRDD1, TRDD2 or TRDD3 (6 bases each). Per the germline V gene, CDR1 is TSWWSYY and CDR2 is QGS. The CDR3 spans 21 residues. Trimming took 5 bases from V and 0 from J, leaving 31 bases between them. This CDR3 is CALGSLPGKYGSGADTDKLIF. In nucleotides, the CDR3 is TGTGCTCTTGGGTCCCTTCCAGGGAAATACGGTTCTGGGGCCGACACCGATAAACTCATCTTT.

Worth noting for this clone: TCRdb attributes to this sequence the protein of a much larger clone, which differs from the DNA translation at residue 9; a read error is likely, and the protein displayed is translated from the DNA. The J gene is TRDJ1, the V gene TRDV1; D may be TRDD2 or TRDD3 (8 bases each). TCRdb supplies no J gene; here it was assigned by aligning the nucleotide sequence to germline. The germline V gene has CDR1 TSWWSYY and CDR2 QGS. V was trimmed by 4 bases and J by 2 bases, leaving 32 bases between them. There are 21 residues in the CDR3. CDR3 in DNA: TGTGCTCTTGGGGTTGGCCTTCCTATGGATCACTGGGGGGTCCCGACCGATAAACTCATCTTT. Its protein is CALGVGLPMDHWGVPTDKLIF.

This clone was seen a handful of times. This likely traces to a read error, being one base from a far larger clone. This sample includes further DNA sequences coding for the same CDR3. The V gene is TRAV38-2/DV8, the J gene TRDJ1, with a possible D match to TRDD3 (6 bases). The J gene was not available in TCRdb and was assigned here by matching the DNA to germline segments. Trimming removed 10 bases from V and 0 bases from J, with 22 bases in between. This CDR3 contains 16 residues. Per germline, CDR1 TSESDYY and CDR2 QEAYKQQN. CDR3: CAPGFGGYPYTDKLIF. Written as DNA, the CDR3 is TGTGCTCCCGGATTTGGGGGGTATCCGTACACCGATAAACTCATCTTT.

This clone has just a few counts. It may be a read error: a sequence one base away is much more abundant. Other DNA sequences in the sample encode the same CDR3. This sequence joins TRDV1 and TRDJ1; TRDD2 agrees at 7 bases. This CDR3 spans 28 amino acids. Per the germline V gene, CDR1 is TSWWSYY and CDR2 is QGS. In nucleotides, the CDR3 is TGTGCCCTTGGGGTACCATATAGATTCCTACCATTCCCCACTGGACACATAGCTGGCGGTGAGTACACCGATAAACTCATCTTT. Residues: CALGVPYRFLPFPTGHIAGGEYTDKLIF.

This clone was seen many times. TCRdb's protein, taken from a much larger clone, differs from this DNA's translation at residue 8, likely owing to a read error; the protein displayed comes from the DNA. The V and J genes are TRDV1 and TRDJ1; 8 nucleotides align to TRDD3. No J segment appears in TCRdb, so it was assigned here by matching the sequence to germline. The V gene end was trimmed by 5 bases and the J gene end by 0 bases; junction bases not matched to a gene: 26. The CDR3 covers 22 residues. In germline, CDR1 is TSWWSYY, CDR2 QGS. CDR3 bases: TGTGCTCTTGGGTTTTCCGGCTGCACACCCCTGGGGGACCGAACCTACACCGATAAACTCATCTTT. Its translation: CALGFSGCTPLGDRTYTDKLIF.

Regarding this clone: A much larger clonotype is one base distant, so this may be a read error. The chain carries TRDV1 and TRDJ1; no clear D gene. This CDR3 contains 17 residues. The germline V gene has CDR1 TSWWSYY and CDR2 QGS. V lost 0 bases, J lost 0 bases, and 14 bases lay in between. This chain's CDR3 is CALGELGSRDYTDKLIF. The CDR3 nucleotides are TGTGCTCTTGGGGAACTAGGGTCACGGGACTACACCGATAAACTCATCTTT.

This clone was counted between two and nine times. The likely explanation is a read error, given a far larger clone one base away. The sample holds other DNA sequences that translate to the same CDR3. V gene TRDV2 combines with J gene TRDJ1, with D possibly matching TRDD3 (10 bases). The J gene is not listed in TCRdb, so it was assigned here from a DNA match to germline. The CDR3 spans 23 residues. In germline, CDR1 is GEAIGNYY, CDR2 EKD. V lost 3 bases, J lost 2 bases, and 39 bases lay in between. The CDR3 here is CACDSLFLPTVGDTRAYTDKLIF. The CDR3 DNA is TGTGCCTGTGACTCCCTCTTCCTTCCTACAGTGGGGGATACTCGAGCCTATACCGATAAACTCATCTTT.

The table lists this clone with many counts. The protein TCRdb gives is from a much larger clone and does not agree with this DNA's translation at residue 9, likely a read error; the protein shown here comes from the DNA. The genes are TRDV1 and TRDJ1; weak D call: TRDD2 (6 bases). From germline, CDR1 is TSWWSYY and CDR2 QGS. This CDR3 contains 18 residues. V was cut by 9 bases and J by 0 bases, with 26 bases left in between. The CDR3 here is CALLPSYGEYGYTDKLIF. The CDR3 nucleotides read TGTGCTCTCCTACCGTCCTACGGGGAATACGGGTACACCGATAAACTCATCTTT.

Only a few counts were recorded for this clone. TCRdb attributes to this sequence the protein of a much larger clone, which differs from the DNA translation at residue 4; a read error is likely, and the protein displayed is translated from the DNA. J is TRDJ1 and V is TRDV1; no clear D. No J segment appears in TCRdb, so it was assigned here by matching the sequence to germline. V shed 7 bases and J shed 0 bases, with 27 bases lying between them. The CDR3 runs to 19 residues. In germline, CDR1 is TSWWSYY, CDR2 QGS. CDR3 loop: CALEVPSLRSNEYTDKLIF. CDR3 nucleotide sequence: TGTGCTCTTGAGGTCCCGAGTCTCCGATCAAATGAGTACACCGATAAACTCATCTTT.

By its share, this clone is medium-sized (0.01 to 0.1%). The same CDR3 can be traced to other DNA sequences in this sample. CDR3 sequence (DNA): TGTGCTCTTGGGGAAGTACCCGCCTATACCACCGATAAACTCATCTTT. This codes for CALGEVPAYTTDKLIF. The J segment is TRDJ1; no V gene was assigned; TRDD3 was called by the table and not checked on the DNA. CDR3 size: 16 residues.

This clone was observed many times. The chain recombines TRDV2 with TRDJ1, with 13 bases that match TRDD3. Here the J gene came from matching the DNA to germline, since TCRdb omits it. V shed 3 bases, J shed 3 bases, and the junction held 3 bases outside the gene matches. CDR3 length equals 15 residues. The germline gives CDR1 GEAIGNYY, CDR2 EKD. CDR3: CACDVLGDTSDKLIF. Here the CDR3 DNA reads TGTGCCTGTGACGTACTGGGGGATACGTCCGATAAACTCATCTTT.

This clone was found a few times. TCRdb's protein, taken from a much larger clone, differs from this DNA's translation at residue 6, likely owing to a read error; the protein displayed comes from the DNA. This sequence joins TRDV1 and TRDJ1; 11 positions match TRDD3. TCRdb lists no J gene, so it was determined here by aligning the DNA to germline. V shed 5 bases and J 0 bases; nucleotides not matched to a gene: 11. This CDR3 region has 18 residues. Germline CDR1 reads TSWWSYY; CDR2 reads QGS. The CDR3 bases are TGTGCTCTTGGGACCCAACTGGGGGATAAGTATAACACCGATAAACTCATCTTT. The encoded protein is CALGTQLGDKYNTDKLIF.

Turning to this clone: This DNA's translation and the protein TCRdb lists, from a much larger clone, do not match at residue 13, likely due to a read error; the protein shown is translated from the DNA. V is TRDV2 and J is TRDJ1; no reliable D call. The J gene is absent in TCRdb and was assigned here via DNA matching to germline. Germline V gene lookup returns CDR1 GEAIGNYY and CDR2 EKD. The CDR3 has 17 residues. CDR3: CACDTVGQPDHTNKLIF. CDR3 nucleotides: TGTGCCTGTGACACCGTGGGACAGCCAGACCACACCAATAAACTCATCTTT.

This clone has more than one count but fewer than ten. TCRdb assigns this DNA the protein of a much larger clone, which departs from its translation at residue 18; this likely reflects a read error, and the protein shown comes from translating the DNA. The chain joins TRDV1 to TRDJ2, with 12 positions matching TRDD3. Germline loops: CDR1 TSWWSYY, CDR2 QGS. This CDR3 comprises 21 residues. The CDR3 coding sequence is TGTGCTCTTGGGGAGGTACTTCCTCTGTACTGGGGGATACAGGGGACAGCACGACTCTTCTTC. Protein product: CALGEVLPLYWGIQGTARLFF.

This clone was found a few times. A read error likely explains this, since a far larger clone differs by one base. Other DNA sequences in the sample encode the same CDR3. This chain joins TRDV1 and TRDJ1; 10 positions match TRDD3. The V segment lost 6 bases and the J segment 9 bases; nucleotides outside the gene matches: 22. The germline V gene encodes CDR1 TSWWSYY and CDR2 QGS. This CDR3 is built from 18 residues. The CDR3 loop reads CALGSILPLWGITKQLIF. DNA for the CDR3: TGTGCTCTTGGTTCTATCTTGCCTCTCTGGGGGATAACGAAGCAACTCATCTTT.

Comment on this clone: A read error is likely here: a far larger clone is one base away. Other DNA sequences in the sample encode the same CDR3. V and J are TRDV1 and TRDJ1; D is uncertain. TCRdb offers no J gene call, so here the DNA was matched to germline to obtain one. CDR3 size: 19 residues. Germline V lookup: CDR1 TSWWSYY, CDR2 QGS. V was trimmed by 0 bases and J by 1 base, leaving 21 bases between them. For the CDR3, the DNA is TGTGCTCTTGGGGAACTAGAGTCGTCCCGGTCCTTTATCACCGATAAACTCATCTTT. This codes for CALGELESSRSFITDKLIF.

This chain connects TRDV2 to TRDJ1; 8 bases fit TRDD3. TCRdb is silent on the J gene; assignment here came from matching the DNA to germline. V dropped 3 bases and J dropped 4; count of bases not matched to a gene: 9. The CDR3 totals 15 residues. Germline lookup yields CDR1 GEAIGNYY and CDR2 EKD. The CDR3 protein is CACDVDRGISDKLIF. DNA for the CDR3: TGTGCCTGTGACGTCGACAGGGGGATAAGCGATAAACTCATCTTT.

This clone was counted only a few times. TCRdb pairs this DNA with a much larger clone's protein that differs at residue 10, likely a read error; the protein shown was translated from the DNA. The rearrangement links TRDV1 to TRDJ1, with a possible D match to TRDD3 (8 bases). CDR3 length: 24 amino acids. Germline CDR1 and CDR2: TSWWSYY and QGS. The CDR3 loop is CALGDRKAFPSSYWGSRGTDKLIF. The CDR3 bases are TGTGCTCTTGGGGATCGCAAGGCCTTCCCTTCCTCGTACTGGGGGTCCCGAGGAACCGATAAGCTCATCTTT.

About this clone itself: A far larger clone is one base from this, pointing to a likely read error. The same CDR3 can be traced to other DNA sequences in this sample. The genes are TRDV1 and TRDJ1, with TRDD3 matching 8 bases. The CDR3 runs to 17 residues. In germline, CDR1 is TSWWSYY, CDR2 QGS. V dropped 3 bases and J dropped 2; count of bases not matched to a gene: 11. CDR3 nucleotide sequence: TGTGCTCTTGGGGATGCCCGACTGGGGATACATACCGATAAACTCATCTTT. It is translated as CALGDARLGIHTDKLIF.

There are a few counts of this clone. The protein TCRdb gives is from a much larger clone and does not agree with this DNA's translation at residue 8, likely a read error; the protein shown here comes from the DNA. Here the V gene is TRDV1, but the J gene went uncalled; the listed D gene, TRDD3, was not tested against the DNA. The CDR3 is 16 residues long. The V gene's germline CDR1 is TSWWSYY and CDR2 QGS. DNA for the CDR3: TGTGCTCTTGGGGAACTAGTCCAGCTTGAGGACGGGGGGCTCATCTTT. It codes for CALGELVQLEDGGLIF.

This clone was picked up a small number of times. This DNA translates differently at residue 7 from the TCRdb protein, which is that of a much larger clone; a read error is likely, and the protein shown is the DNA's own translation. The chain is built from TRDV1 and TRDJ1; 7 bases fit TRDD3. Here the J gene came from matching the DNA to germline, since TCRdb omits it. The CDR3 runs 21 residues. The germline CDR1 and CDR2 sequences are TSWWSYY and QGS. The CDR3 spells CALGVRGSTLGYAHPTDKLIF. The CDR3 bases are TGTGCCCTTGGGGTCCGTGGTTCCACCCTCGGATACGCACACCCCACCGATAAACTCATCTTT.

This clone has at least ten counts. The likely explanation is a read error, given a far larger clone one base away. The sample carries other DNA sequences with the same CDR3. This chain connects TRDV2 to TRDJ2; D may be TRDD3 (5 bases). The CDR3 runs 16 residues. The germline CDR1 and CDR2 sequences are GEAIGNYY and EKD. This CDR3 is CACDIIGVGETAQLFF. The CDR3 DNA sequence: TGTGCCTGTGACATAATTGGGGTGGGAGAGACAGCGCAACTCTTCTTT.

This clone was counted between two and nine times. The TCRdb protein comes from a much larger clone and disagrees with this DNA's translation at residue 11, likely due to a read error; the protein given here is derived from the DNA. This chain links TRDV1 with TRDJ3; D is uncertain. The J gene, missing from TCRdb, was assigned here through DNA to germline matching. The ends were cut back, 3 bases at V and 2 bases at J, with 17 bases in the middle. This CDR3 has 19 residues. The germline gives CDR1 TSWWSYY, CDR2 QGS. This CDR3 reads CALGESLLRFPWDTRQMFF. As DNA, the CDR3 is TGTGCTCTTGGGGAGTCTCTATTGAGATTCCCCTGGGACACCCGACAGATGTTTTTC.

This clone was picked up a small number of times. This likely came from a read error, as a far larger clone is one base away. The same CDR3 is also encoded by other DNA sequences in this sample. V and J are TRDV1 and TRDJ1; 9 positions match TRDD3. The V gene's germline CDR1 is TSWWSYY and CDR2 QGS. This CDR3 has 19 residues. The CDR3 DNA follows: TGTGCTCTTGGGACTACCAAGCGGGGATACGCCAATCACACCGATAAGCTCATCTTT. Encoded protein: CALGTTKRGYANHTDKLIF.